This T cell receptor beta chain was documented in a study of T cells in Graves' hyperthyroidism and ophthalmopathy. Study-wide findings and caveats: Before onset, ophthalmopathy was predicted by the model a median roughly six months earlier.

This clonotype was detected many times. The antigen is unknown. Amplified TCR beta CDR3 regions derived from RNA transcripts. The TCR CDR3 first-round RT-PCR relied on the HTBI primer set. TCRdb re-called the multiplex PCR reads through MiXCR, storing one row per CDR3 protein. Seen here are a few hundred thousand distinct CDR3 sequences, 15% to 18% observed once, and the top ten hold around a quarter. The CDR3 has 16 residues. Germline V gene lookup returns CDR1 KGHSH and CDR2 LQKENI. V was clipped by 2 bases and J by 2 bases, with 15 bases between them. J is TRBJ1-1 and V is TRBV18; no firm D call. Sequencing was done on a sample of blood. The receptor's source is a woman aged 18-29 years with Graves' hyperthyroidism that later progressed to Graves' ophthalmopathy. CDR3 region: CASSPVITVANTEAFF. CDR3 in DNA: TGTGCCAGCTCACCAGTTATCACAGTAGCAAACACTGAAGCTTTCTTT.